This TCR beta chain emerged from a study of blood T cell repertoires in COVID-19 (dated by TCRdb to the early 2020s). Context from the whole study: Collaborator samples came from the United States, Italy and Spain and covered acute and convalescent phases of COVID-19. The prospective study material was composed of cDNA or gDNA derived from T cells, B-cell-depleted T cells, or PBMCs. Deeply sampled blood TCRbeta repertoires from subjects exposed to, actively infected with, or recovered from COVID-19 were included in the dataset. The samples were drawn from the first 160 participants of the ongoing ImmuneRACE study and from under 1,500 subjects provided by 6 global collaborators. Where available, HLA class I and class II types were taken from metadata supplied by the sample provider and were not determined by assay-based typing. The repertoires were released in a freely available public database meant as a resource for research on the immune response to SARS-CoV-2. The sample metadata nearly always contained a de-identified subject ID, COVID-19 status, age in years and sex. What the work shows at the level of the full study, not this receptor alone: Clinical and demographic metadata were provided uncurated, with the amount varying by source and participant.

The immunoSEQ Assay, a bias-controlled multiplex PCR, was used to amplify TCRbeta CDR3 regions from genomic DNA. The original methods were these. The number of nucleated cells in each sample was estimated from the amplification of reference gene primers within the assay. Sequence reads were collapsed and filtered to measure the absolute abundance of every unique TCRbeta CDR3 rearrangement. Productive Simpson clonality was computed per sample as the square root of Simpson's diversity index over productive rearrangements. Not all clones reach the TCRdb copy of this immuneACCESS table, which keeps in-frame sequences only. Checked studies attribute under half of the gap to unresolved V genes and leave the rest unexplained. For V, J and clone size, that table is used; D and trimming come from the DNA. The sample yields about 210,000 clones; around three quarters were counted once. Of the sample, roughly 6.7% is held by the ten largest clones.

This clone showed up just a few times. Its target antigen remains unknown. No qualities accompany the bases; no much larger clone lies one base away. Collaborating institutions collected whole blood in K2EDTA tubes following their own protocols. Collaborator samples were shipped for TCRbeta analysis as frozen whole blood, isolated PBMCs, or DNA extracted from either sample type. The CDR3 holds 14 amino acids from the cysteine to the phenylalanine. Only CDR3 DNA remains: 42 bases, in frame from the first base. The germline V and J ends show losses of 1 base and 7 bases respectively, and no gene match explains 3 bases of the junction. CDR1 and CDR2, looked up from the germline V gene (reference sequence), are LGHDT and YNNKEL.

The source is a woman aged 70-85 years with acute or convalescent COVID-19. The sequence is built from TRBV3-1 (or the pseudogene TRBV3-2) and TRBJ1-3; the junction holds 8 bases that match TRBD1. The sequenced sample was peripheral blood. The CDR3 here reads CASSQGQGRNTIYF. Here is the DNA: TGTGCCAGCAGCCAAGGACAGGGGAGGAACACCATATATTTT.